Below are 30 T cell receptor beta chains sequenced from a single sample in a study of STAT5B mutations in CD4+ large granular lymphocyte leukemia. TCRdb's table, derived via immunoSEQ multiplex PCR, lists solely in-frame clones and lacks some. The sample yields about 22,000 clones, over 70% seen once. The sample consisted of CD4+ T cells from blood buffy coats. The receptors were gathered from a human donor in good health.

The V gene is TRBV7-3, the J gene TRBJ2-3, with a weak D call TRBD2 (5 bases). V dropped 0 bases and J dropped 6 bases, with 16 bases sitting between them. Germline CDR1 SGHTA, CDR2 FQGTGA. The CDR3 sequence is 16 residues long. CDR3 DNA sequence: TGTGCCAGCAGCTTAACCGTTAGGTCGTCGGGGGATACGCAGTATTTT. This sequence encodes CASSLTVRSSGDTQYF.

The chain combines TRBV28 with TRBJ2-3; unclear D gene. CDR3 size: 12 residues. CDR1 and CDR2 from the germline V gene are MDHEN and SYDVKM. V was shortened by 1 base and J by 4 bases, with 3 bases between the two germline ends. Written as DNA, the CDR3 is TGTGCCAGCAGTTTATTGGCAGATACGCAGTATTTT. It codes for CASSLLADTQYF. The whole variable domain, filled in from reference TRBV28 and TRBJ2-3, reads DVKVTQSSRYLVKRTGEKVFLECVQDMDHENMFWYRQDPGLGLRLIYFSYDVKMKEKGDIPEGYSVSREKKERFSLILESASTNQTSMYLCASSLLADTQYFGPGTRLTVL.

CDR3 sequence (DNA): TGTGCCAGCAGCGGCAGATCCACCGGGGAGCTGTTTTTT. This translates into CASSGRSTGELFF. The rearrangement joins TRBV11-1 to TRBJ2-2; D unclear. V gave up 5 bases and J gave up 4 bases, with 8 bases separating them. This CDR3 comprises 13 residues. Germline CDR1 and CDR2: SGHAT and FQDESV (reference sequence).

This clone was counted once. The chain carries TRBV5-1 and TRBJ1-4, with unresolved D. The V gene lost 0 bases and the J gene lost 7 bases, with 4 bases spanning the gap. Germline CDR1 reads SGHRS; CDR2 reads YFSETQ. This CDR3 comprises 12 residues. CDR3 loop: CASSLESEKLFF. CDR3 in DNA: TGCGCCAGCAGCTTGGAAAGTGAAAAACTGTTTTTT.

The chain uses TRBV9 and TRBJ1-2, with TRBD1 as a possible D gene (6 bases). Trimming shortened V by 0 bases and J by 4 bases, and 19 bases separated the two germline ends. Germline values: CDR1 SGDLS, CDR2 YYNGEE. CDR3 length: 17 residues. CDR3 in amino acids: CASSVDPGGLQTYGYTF. CDR3 sequence (DNA): TGTGCCAGCAGCGTAGACCCCGGGGGCTTGCAAACCTATGGCTACACCTTC.

This sequence joins TRBV7-2 and TRBJ2-7; 11 positions agree with TRBD2. The CDR3 runs 18 residues. Germline CDR1 and CDR2: SGHTA and FQGNSA. The V and J ends lost 3 bases and 0 bases, in that order; junction bases with no gene match: 10. The CDR3: CASSFPTSGGLSSYEQYF. DNA for the CDR3: TGTGCCAGCAGCTTTCCTACTAGCGGGGGCCTAAGCTCCTACGAGCAGTACTTC.

V is TRBV5-1 and J is TRBJ2-3, with 15 bases lining up with TRBD2. The CDR3 extends over 17 amino acids. Per germline, CDR1 SGHRS and CDR2 YFSETQ. After removal of 0 bases from V and 4 bases from J, the junction contained 3 bases not matched to a gene. The CDR3 loop reads CASSLGGLAGGPDTQYF. CDR3 coding DNA: TGCGCCAGCAGCTTGGGAGGACTAGCGGGAGGGCCAGATACGCAGTATTTT.

The gene calls are TRBV5-4 and TRBJ2-2; D is uncertain. The V end lost 2 bases, the J end lost 1 base, and 9 bases lay between the germline ends. This CDR3 is 15 amino acids long. Germline-derived CDR1 and CDR2 are SGHNT and YYREEE (reference sequence). The CDR3 coding sequence is TGTGCCAGCAGCTTAAAGGCTCAGAACACCGGGGAGCTGTTTTTT. Residues: CASSLKAQNTGELFF.

The chain combines TRBV6-1 with TRBJ2-7, with D hard to call. Between the trimmed V and J ends, which lost 5 bases and 2 bases, there was a span of 13 bases. The length of the CDR3 is 14 residues. Germline V gene lookup returns CDR1 MNHNS and CDR2 SASEGT. For the CDR3, the DNA is TGTGCCAGCAGTACGGCCAGGCTAACCTACGAGCAGTACTTC. Encoded protein: CASSTARLTYEQYF.

The chain combines TRBV30 with TRBJ1-3, with D possibly matching TRBD1 (6 bases). CDR1 is GTSNPN, CDR2 SVGIG, per germline (reference sequence). The CDR3 totals 16 residues. V lost 2 bases to trimming and J lost 0 bases, with 14 bases between them. The CDR3 DNA reads as TGTGCCTGGAGTCAGACAGGTACATTCTCTGGAAACACCATATATTTT. Translating gives CAWSQTGTFSGNTIYF.

This chain joins TRBV7-2 and TRBJ1-1, with D possibly matching TRBD1 (5 bases). This CDR3 region has 13 residues. Trimming pared 5 bases from V and 5 bases from J, leaving 12 bases between. Germline V gene sequence: CDR1 SGHTA, CDR2 FQGNSA. CDR3 sequence: CASSLRQSTEAFF. CDR3 sequence (DNA): TGTGCCAGCAGCCTTAGACAGTCGACTGAAGCTTTCTTT. Drawing the rest from reference TRBV7-2 and TRBJ1-1, the complete variable domain is GAGVSQSPSNKVTEKGKDVELRCDPISGHTALYWYRQSLGQGLEFLIYFQGNSAPDKSGLPSDRFSAERTGGSVSTLTIQRTQQEDSAVYLCASSLRQSTEAFFGQGTRLTVV.

The chain combines TRBV7-8 with TRBJ1-5; a weak D match, TRBD1 (5 bases). CDR3 size: 13 residues. Germline lookup yields CDR1 SGHVS and CDR2 FQNEAQ. Trimming left V 5 bases short and J 3 bases short, with 8 bases between. CDR3 region: CASSAGPNQPQHF. CDR3 sequence (DNA): TGTGCCAGCAGCGCGGGACCCAATCAGCCCCAGCATTTT.

The genes are TRBV5-1 and TRBJ2-7; D call uncertain. Trimming removed 6 bases from V and 1 base from J, with 14 bases in between. Germline V gene sequence: CDR1 SGHRS, CDR2 YFSETQ. CDR3 length equals 14 residues. The CDR3 loop reads CASKNEAQSYEQYF. The DNA of the CDR3 is TGCGCCAGCAAAAACGAAGCACAGTCCTACGAGCAGTACTTC.

J is TRBJ2-5 and V is TRBV5-1; TRBD2 matches 7 bases. This CDR3 region has 15 residues. Trimming removed 1 base from V and 5 bases from J; junction bases left unmatched: 8. The V gene's germline CDR1 is SGHRS and CDR2 YFSETQ. CDR3 DNA sequence: TGCGCCAGCAGCTTGAACGGGGGGAGTTTCGAGACCCAGTACTTC. Translating it yields CASSLNGGSFETQYF.

The chain carries TRBV5-1 and TRBJ2-7; possibly TRBD1 for D (5 bases). Germline-derived CDR1 and CDR2 are SGHRS and YFSETQ. CDR3 length equals 15 residues. With 0 bases removed from V and 0 bases from J, the gap between germline ends came to 10 bases. The CDR3 sequence: CASSLGGRSSYEQYF. DNA for the CDR3: TGCGCCAGCAGCTTGGGGGGCCGGAGCTCCTACGAGCAGTACTTC.

This rearrangement joins TRBV28 to TRBJ1-5, with no clear D. Germline CDR1 reads MDHEN; CDR2 reads SYDVKM. The CDR3 has 13 amino acids. Trimming left V 3 bases short and J 2 bases short, with 5 bases between. DNA for the CDR3: TGTGCCAGCAGTTTCTTTGGCAATCAGCCCCAGCATTTT. Residues: CASSFFGNQPQHF.

This chain uses TRBV27 with TRBJ2-6; no definite D call. The germline CDR1 and CDR2 sequences are MNHEY and SMNVEV (reference sequence). The CDR3 spans 14 residues. V dropped 1 base and J dropped 1 base, with 2 bases sitting between them. CDR3 sequence reads: CASSLWSGANVLTF. The CDR3 coding sequence is TGTGCCAGCAGTTTATGGTCTGGGGCCAACGTCCTGACTTTC.

The rearrangement links TRBV7-9 to TRBJ2-1; 8 nucleotides agree with TRBD2. This CDR3 comprises 16 residues. V shed 0 bases and J 4 bases; nucleotides not matched to a gene: 5. Germline V gene lookup returns CDR1 SEHNR and CDR2 FQNEAQ (reference sequence). The CDR3 DNA sequence: TGTGCCAGCAGCTTAGCGTTTCCTAGCGGGTACAATGAGCAGTTCTTC. It yields the protein CASSLAFPSGYNEQFF.

J is TRBJ1-6 and V is TRBV27; no firm D call. The CDR3 runs to 13 residues. V dropped 2 bases and J dropped 6 bases, with 5 bases sitting between them. Germline V CDR1 and CDR2: MNHEY, SMNVEV (reference sequence). The DNA of the CDR3 is TGTGCCAGCAGTTTAGGGGTTAATTCACCCCTCCACTTT. Protein: CASSLGVNSPLHF.

The chain is built from TRBV28 and TRBJ1-3, with no clear D. Germline V gene data show CDR1 as MDHEN and CDR2 as SYDVKM. The CDR3 sequence is 14 residues long. The ends were cut back, 4 bases at V and 2 bases at J, with 9 bases in the middle. The CDR3: CASSSPAAGNTIYF. The CDR3 DNA sequence: TGTGCCAGCAGTTCCCCAGCTGCTGGAAACACCATATATTTT.

The rearrangement joins TRBV19 to TRBJ1-4; no clear D. This CDR3 is 14 amino acids long. CDR1 is LNHDA and CDR2 is SQIVND in the germline V gene (reference sequence). The V gene lost 5 bases and the J gene lost 0 bases, with 7 bases spanning the gap. In DNA form, the CDR3 reads TGTGCCAGTAGTCAACAGTCAACTAATGAAAAACTGTTTTTT. The encoded protein is CASSQQSTNEKLFF.

The chain employs TRBV9 and TRBJ2-3; TRBD2 is a possible D gene (6 bases). The CDR3 is made up of 15 amino acids. The V gene lost 2 bases and the J gene lost 2 bases, with 12 bases spanning the gap. Germline loops: CDR1 SGDLS, CDR2 YYNGEE. The CDR3 region is CASSVAGKPTDTQYF. The CDR3 coding sequence is TGTGCCAGCAGCGTTGCGGGGAAACCCACAGATACGCAGTATTTT. Combining the CDR3 with reference TRBV9 and TRBJ2-3 gives the whole variable domain DSGVTQTPKHLITATGQRVTLRCSPRSGDLSVYWYQQSLDQGLQFLIQYYNGEERAKGNILERFSAQQFPDLHSELNLSSLELGDSALYFCASSVAGKPTDTQYFGPGTRLTVL.

The V call is TRBV19, the J call TRBJ2-2; D is possibly TRBD1 (6 bases). The CDR3 runs to 15 residues. The V gene's germline CDR1 is LNHDA and CDR2 SQIVND (reference sequence). The ends were cut back, 4 bases at V and 4 bases at J, with 13 bases in the middle. DNA of the CDR3: TGTGCCAGTAGTAGAGCAGCCAGGGGCACCGGGGAGCTGTTTTTT. As protein: CASSRAARGTGELFF.

This clone turned up a few times. The CDR3 protein is CASSRDSKRGQPQHF. The DNA for the CDR3 is TGTGCCAGCAGTCGAGACAGCAAGAGGGGTCAGCCCCAGCATTTT. This rearrangement joins TRBV6-5 to TRBJ1-5, with D perhaps matching TRBD1 (5 bases). The CDR3 runs to 15 residues. Germline lookup yields CDR1 MNHEY and CDR2 SVGAGI. V lost 5 bases and J 6 bases, leaving 17 bases between the germline ends.

The chain employs TRBV28 and TRBJ1-2; D gene unclear. This CDR3 has 12 residues. Per germline, CDR1 MDHEN and CDR2 SYDVKM. V was shortened by 11 bases and J by 4 bases, with 14 bases between the two germline ends. The CDR3 coding sequence is TGTGCCGCCCAGCGTGAGATCTATGGCTACACCTTC. Translating gives CAAQREIYGYTF.

The chain carries TRBV5-1 and TRBJ2-3; tentative D call: TRBD2 (5 bases). Germline-derived CDR1 and CDR2 are SGHRS and YFSETQ. The V gene lost 0 bases and the J gene lost 2 bases, with 22 bases spanning the gap. There are 19 residues in the CDR3. In DNA form, the CDR3 reads TGCGCCAGCAGCTTGGGCCCCGGGATCCCCATCTCTCTCACAGATACGCAGTATTTT. Its protein is CASSLGPGIPISLTDTQYF.

In nucleotides, the CDR3 is TGTGCCAGCAGCCACCCTAGCGGGAGCCCCTACGAGCAGTACTTC. Protein product: CASSHPSGSPYEQYF. The chain couples TRBV7-2 to TRBJ2-5; 10 bases are a match to TRBD2. The J call is in doubt because the DNA end fits TRBJ2-7 better. The CDR3 contains 15 residues. CDR1 and CDR2 from the germline V gene are SGHTA and FQGNSA.

This clone has a single count. The genes are TRBV7-2 and TRBJ2-5, with D hard to call. Germline loops: CDR1 SGHTA, CDR2 FQGNSA. The CDR3 has 15 amino acids. The V gene lost 5 bases and the J gene lost 5 bases, with 18 bases spanning the gap. CDR3 sequence (DNA): TGTGCCAGCAGCGCCCCGGGCTCCCTCGGCGAGACCCAGTACTTC. This sequence encodes CASSAPGSLGETQYF.

This chain links TRBV9 with TRBJ2-1, with D possibly called TRBD1 or TRBD2 (5 bases each). The CDR3 runs 13 residues. The V gene's germline CDR1 is SGDLS and CDR2 YYNGEE. V lost 4 bases and J lost 15, with 20 bases in between. In DNA, the CDR3 is TGTGCCAGCAGCACCCGGACGTCAGGGACCCCGTTCTTC. This gives the protein CASSTRTSGTPFF.

The chain couples TRBV11-2 to TRBJ2-6, with TRBD2 matching 8 bases. The CDR3 totals 19 residues. The J segment lost 0 bases and the V segment lost 5 bases, leaving 12 bases of the junction unmatched. Germline V gives CDR1 SGHAT, CDR2 FQNNGV. CDR3 DNA: TGTGCCAGCAGCCCGGGAGGGGGGCTCCTTTTCTCTGGGGCCAACGTCCTGACTTTC. Its protein is CASSPGGGLLFSGANVLTF.